Listed below are T cell receptor beta chains from one sample, sequenced in a study of OX40 agonist ivuxolimab in advanced cancers. Assay: immunoSEQ multiplex PCR; the TCRdb copy retains only in-frame clones and omits some. Of about 120,000 clones listed, 85% to 95% are singletons. The sequencing here drew on CD4+ or CD8+ T cells sorted from blood, taken in a trial of the OX40 agonist ivuxolimab. The receptors originated from an adult with an advanced solid tumor such as melanoma, head and neck, liver or kidney cancer. Each CDR3 is given with its conserved first and last residue. The D gene is left open where the match is weak. The listing skips clone size in some rows; elsewhere it reads once, few, many or a size class.

d_call | clone_size | j_call | v_call | cdr3_nt | cdr3_aa
TRBD1 | . | TRBJ1-6 | TRBV5-6 | TGTGCCAGCAGCCCAGGGGGCGCAGGTTATAATTCACCCCTCCACTTT | CASSPGGAGYNSPLHF
TRBD1 | . | TRBJ1-6 | TRBV28 | TGTGCCAGCAGGGCCGGGACAGTGACGTCCTATAATTCACCCCTCCACTTT | CASRAGTVTSYNSPLHF
. | once | TRBJ2-1 | TRBV15 | TGTGCCACCAGCAGAGTTTCTGAGTACAATGAGCAGTTCTTC | CATSRVSEYNEQFF
. | . | TRBJ1-6 | TRBV15 | TGTGCCACCAGTCAGATAAGAGTGGTGACACCCCTCCACTTT | CATSQIRVVTPLHF
. | . | TRBJ2-7 | TRBV5-1 | TGCGCCAGCAGCCCAGGGGGGACCACGAGCTCCTACGAGCAGTACTTC | CASSPGGTTSSYEQYF
TRBD1 | . | TRBJ1-6 | TRBV28 | TGTGCCAGCAGTCCCGAAGGGGGCAGGGGGCTTGAGTCACCCCTCCACTTT | CASSPEGGRGLESPLHF
. | . | TRBJ1-6 | TRBV9 | TGTGCCAGCAGCGTAGATCGGATAAAGGGTTCACCCCTCCACTTT | CASSVDRIKGSPLHF
. | . | TRBJ2-2 | TRBV7-9 | TGTGCCAGCAGCCAAAACAGGCTTCAGAACACCGGGGAGCTGTTTTTT | CASSQNRLQNTGELFF
TRBD1 | once | TRBJ2-6 | TRBV7-9 | TGTGCCAGCAGCTTCTTAACAGGGGGGACAGACTCTGGGGCCAACGTCCTGACTTTC | CASSFLTGGTDSGANVLTF
TRBD2 | . | TRBJ2-1 | TRBV19 | TGTGCCAGTAGTACCTCCGGGACTAGCGGGAGCGGTGAGCAGTTCTTC | CASSTSGTSGSGEQFF
. | . | TRBJ2-7 | TRBV7-2 | TGTGCCAGCAGCTTAAGTCGTCGCCACCAGTACTTC | CASSLSRRHQYF
TRBD2 | once | TRBJ2-1 | TRBV28 | TGTGCCAGCAGTCCCCCCTCTAGCGGGAGTAGTGAGCAGTTCTTC | CASSPPSSGSSEQFF
. | . | TRBJ2-7 | TRBV6-5 | TGTGCCAGCAGAACAGGTTACTCCTACGAGCAGTACTTC | CASRTGYSYEQYF
TRBD2 | . | TRBJ2-1 | TRBV11-2 | TGTGCCAGCAGCTCACCGGGACTAGCGGGGGGGTCCTCGGATGAGCAGTTCTTC | CASSSPGLAGGSSDEQFF
TRBD1 | . | TRBJ1-3 | TRBV30 | TGTGCCTGGAGCGGAGACGAGGGGGCCGGAAACACCATATATTTT | CAWSGDEGAGNTIYF
TRBD1 | . | TRBJ2-7 | TRBV7-3 | TGTGCCAGCAGCTATTATAAGGGACAGCGCTACGAGCAGTACTTC | CASSYYKGQRYEQYF
TRBD1 | . | TRBJ2-2 | TRBV19 | TGTGCCAGTAGTAGGACAGGGGGGTCCAGGGAGCTGTTTTTT | CASSRTGGSRELFF
. | once | TRBJ2-5 | TRBV7-2 | TGTGCCAGCAGCTTAATAGAGTTTAGGGAGACCCAGTACTTC | CASSLIEFRETQYF
. | . | TRBJ2-5 | TRBV6-7 | TGTGCCAGCAGTTTATCACAGGGTAAAGAGACCCAGTACTTC | CASSLSQGKETQYF
. | . | TRBJ2-7 | TRBV6-5 | TGTGCCAGCAGTTACTCTCCCAGGGAATCCTACGAGCAGTACTTC | CASSYSPRESYEQYF
. | . | TRBJ1-6 | TRBV18 | TGTGCCAGCTCACCAAAGAATAATTCACCCCTCCACTTT | CASSPKNNSPLHF
TRBD2 | . | TRBJ2-5 | TRBV5-6 | TGTGCCACCTCCAGAAGCGGGGGAGTCCAAGAGACCCAGTACTTC | CATSRSGGVQETQYF